Listed below are T cell receptor beta chains from one sample, sequenced in a study of control samples from healthy donors and cancer patients. TCRdb keeps only in-frame clones here, not all; method: immunoSEQ multiplex PCR. This table has 150,000 or so clones, around 93% appearing once. Sequencing was performed on blood. The receptors stem from a woman aged 60-70 years in good health. Both conserved end residues are part of each CDR3. D genes are given only for firm matches. Clone size is shown for a subset of rows, as once, few, many or a class of expanded clone.

len	d_gene	v_gene	abundance	j_gene	CDR3aa
14	.	TRBV18	.	TRBJ1-6	CASSPRDGDSPLHF
17	TRBD2	TRBV4-3	once	TRBJ2-1	CASSQELAGGLYNEQFF
15	TRBD1	TRBV19	.	TRBJ2-7	CASSIRGLDSYEQYF
14	.	TRBV6-2/TRBV6-3	.	TRBJ2-5	CASSDLVGVETQYF
13	.	TRBV6-6	.	TRBJ1-1	CASSTGQRKSAFF
15	.	TRBV4-2	.	TRBJ1-1	CASSQGAGERTEAFF
19	TRBD1	TRBV5-4	.	TRBJ2-1	CASTRRQGKIEGLYNEQFF
15	.	TRBV7-2	.	TRBJ1-4	CASSLNRDYPEKLFF
16	.	TRBV7-8	few	TRBJ1-2	CASSPDSGVPNYGYTF
13	.	TRBV7-3	once	TRBJ2-7	CASSLTRTDEQYF
16	TRBD1	TRBV5-6	.	TRBJ2-2	CASSSIYRGPDGELFF
15	.	TRBV5-1	.	TRBJ2-3	CASSTGGLSTDTQYF
13	.	TRBV9	.	TRBJ1-4	CASSRYSDEKLFF
15	.	TRBV6-1	.	TRBJ2-5	CASSEGTGSVETQYF
16	.	TRBV6-6	once	TRBJ1-6	CASSYSGASYNSPLHF
13	.	TRBV18	.	TRBJ1-1	CASSEVRNTEAFF
16	TRBD2	TRBV2	.	TRBJ2-5	CASTLIGTRVGGAQYF
16	.	TRBV7-8	.	TRBJ1-3	CASISSSGGPGNTIYF
14	.	TRBV9	.	TRBJ2-2	CASSVVGQAGELFF
18	TRBD2	TRBV9	.	TRBJ2-3	CASSAGTSGGASTDTQYF
13	TRBD2	TRBV19	.	TRBJ2-3	CASLAGGADTQYF
15	TRBD1	TRBV3-1/TRBV3-2	.	TRBJ2-5	CASSQDYRGFETQYF